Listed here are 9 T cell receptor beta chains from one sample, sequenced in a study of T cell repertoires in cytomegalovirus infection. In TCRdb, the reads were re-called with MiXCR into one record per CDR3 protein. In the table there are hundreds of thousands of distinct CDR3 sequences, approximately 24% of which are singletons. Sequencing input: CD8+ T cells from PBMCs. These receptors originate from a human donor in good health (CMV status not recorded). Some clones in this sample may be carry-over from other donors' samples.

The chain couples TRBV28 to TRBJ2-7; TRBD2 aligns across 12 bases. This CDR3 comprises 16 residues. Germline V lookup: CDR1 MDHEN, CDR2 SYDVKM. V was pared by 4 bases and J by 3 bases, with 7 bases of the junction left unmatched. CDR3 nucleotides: TGTGCCAGCAGTTCGCAGGGACTAGCGGGTTTCTACGAGCAGTACGTC. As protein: CASSSQGLAGFYEQYV.

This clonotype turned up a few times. The CDR3 DNA follows: TGTGCCAGCAGCGGCAGGACAGGGCTTGACAGTAGCAATCAGCCCCAGCATTTT. The encoded protein is CASSGRTGLDSSNQPQHF. The rearrangement joins TRBV7-6 to TRBJ1-5; 8 bases are shared with TRBD1. V shed 5 bases and J 0 bases; nucleotides not matched to a gene: 12. The CDR3 consists of 18 residues. Germline V CDR1 and CDR2: SGHVS, FNYEAQ.

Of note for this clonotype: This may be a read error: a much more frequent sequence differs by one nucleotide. The CDR3 DNA is TGTGCCACCAGCGTAGAGAACACAGATACGCAGTATTTT. Translated, it gives CATSVENTDTQYF. The chain couples TRBV9 to TRBJ2-3, with no clear D. The CDR3 has 13 amino acids. From germline, CDR1 is SGDLS and CDR2 YYNGEE. The variable domain in full, completed from reference TRBV9 and TRBJ2-3, reads DSGVTQTPKHLITATGQRVTLRCSPRSGDLSVYWYQQSLDQGLQFLIQYYNGEERAKGNILERFSAQQFPDLHSELNLSSLELGDSALYFCATSVENTDTQYFGPGTRLTVL.

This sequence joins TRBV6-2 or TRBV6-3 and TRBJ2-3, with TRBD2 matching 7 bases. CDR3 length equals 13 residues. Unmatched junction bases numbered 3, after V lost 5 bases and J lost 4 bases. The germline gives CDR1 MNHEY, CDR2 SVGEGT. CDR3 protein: CASSRLAADTQYF. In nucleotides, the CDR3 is TGTGCCAGCAGTCGACTAGCTGCAGATACGCAGTATTTT.

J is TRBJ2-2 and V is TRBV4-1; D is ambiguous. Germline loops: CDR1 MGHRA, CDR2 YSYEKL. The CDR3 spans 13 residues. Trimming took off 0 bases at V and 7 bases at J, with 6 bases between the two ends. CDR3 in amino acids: CASSQDASGELFF. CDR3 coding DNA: TGCGCCAGCAGCCAAGACGCCAGCGGGGAGCTGTTTTTT.

CDR3 nucleotides: TGTGCCAGCGCCCAAATATCCGGGGAGCTGTTTTTT. Translation: CASAQISGELFF. The chain carries TRBV11-3 and TRBJ2-2; D not certain. The V gene lost 8 bases and the J gene lost 6 bases, with 10 bases spanning the gap. The CDR3 is made up of 12 amino acids. The V gene's germline CDR1 is SGHNT and CDR2 YENEEA. Looking up the rest from reference TRBV11-3 and TRBJ2-2 gives the full variable domain: EAGVVQSPRYKIIEKKQPVAFWCNPISGHNTLYWYLQNLGQGPELLIRYENEEAVDDSQLPKDRFSAERLKGVDSTLKIQPAELGDSAVYLCASAQISGELFFGEGSRLTVL.

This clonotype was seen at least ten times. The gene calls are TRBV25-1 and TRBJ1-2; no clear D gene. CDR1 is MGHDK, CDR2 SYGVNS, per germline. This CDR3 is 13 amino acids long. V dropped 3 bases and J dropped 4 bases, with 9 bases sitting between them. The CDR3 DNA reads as TGTGCCAGCAGTGAGCCCAGTTTCTATGGCTACACCTTC. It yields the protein CASSEPSFYGYTF.

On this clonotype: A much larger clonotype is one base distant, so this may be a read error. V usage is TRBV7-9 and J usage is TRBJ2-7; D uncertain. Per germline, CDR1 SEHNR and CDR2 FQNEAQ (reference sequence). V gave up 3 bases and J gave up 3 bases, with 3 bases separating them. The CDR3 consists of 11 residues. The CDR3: CASSFDYEQYF. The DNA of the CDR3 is TGTGCCAGCAGCTTCGACTACGAGCAGTACTTC. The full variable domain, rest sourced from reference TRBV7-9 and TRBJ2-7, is DTGVSQNPRHKITKRGQNVTFRCDPISEHNRLYWYRQTLGQGPEFLTYFQNEAQLEKSRLLSDRFSAERPKGSFSTLEIQRTEQGDSAMYLCASSFDYEQYFGPGTRLTVT.

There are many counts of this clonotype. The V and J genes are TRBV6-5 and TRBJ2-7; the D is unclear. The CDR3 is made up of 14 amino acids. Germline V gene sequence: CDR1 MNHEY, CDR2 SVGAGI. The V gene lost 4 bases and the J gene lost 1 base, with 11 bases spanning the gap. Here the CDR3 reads CASSFGASSYEQYF. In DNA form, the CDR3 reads TGTGCCAGCAGTTTTGGAGCGTCTTCCTACGAGCAGTACTTC.